Below, one T cell receptor beta chain is given with its context. What it binds is not known. This entry belongs to a study of beta chain features in type 1 diabetes. This CDR3 contains 14 residues. Germline CDR1 reads MNHEY; CDR2 reads SVGAGI. The V segment lost 6 bases and the J segment 1 base; nucleotides outside the gene matches: 4. The study reverse transcribed the entire isolated RNA, so it sequenced expressed TCRB transcripts. Measured with immunoSEQ multiplex PCR; TCRdb has only the in-frame clones, and not every one. The sample lists 600,000 or so clones, more than 12% occurring once. Regarding the study as a whole: A moderate, significant TCRB CDR3 shortening appeared in type 1 diabetes across four CD4+ subsets.

Sequenced: naive CD4+ T cells from blood. V and J are TRBV6-5 and TRBJ1-1; 8 nucleotides align to TRBD1. The TCR sequence derives from a man between 18 and 35 years old with type 1 diabetes. In DNA form, the CDR3 reads TGTGCCAGCAGACCAGGACAGGGGAACACTGAAGCTTTCTTT. It codes for CASRPGQGNTEAFF.